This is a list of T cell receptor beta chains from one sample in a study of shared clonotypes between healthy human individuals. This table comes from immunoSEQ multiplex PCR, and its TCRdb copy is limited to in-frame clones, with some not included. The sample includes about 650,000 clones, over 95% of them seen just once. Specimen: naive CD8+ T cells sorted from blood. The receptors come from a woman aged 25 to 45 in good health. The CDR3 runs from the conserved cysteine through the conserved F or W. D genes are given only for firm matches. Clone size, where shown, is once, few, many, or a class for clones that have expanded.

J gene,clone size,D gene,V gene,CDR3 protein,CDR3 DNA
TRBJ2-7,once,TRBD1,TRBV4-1,CASSQGTGFYEQYF,TGCGCCAGCAGCCAAGGGACAGGCTTCTACGAGCAGTACTTC
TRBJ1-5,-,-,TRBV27,CASRTGYASQPQHF,TGTGCCAGCAGAACAGGGTATGCAAGTCAGCCCCAGCATTTT
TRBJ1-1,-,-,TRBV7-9,CASSTTESNTEAFF,TGTGCCAGCAGCACGACGGAATCGAACACTGAAGCTTTCTTT
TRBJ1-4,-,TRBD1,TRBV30,CAWGTGTTNEKLFF,TGTGCCTGGGGGACAGGAACAACTAATGAAAAACTGTTTTTT
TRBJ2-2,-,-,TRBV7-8,CASSSGGITGELFF,TGTGCCAGCAGCTCCGGAGGGATCACCGGGGAGCTGTTTTTT
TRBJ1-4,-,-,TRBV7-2,CASSLDLAYGEKLFF,TGTGCCAGCAGCTTAGACCTGGCTTATGGTGAAAAACTGTTTTTT
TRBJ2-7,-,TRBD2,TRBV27,CASSPSGSYEQYF,TGTGCCAGCAGCCCTAGCGGCTCCTACGAGCAGTACTTC
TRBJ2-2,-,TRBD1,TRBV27,CASSPTNRDRGRFGELFF,TGTGCCAGCAGTCCCACTAACCGGGACAGGGGGCGCTTCGGGGAGCTGTTTTTT
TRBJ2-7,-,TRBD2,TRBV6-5,CASSYSSGRVPYEQYF,TGTGCCAGCAGTTACTCCAGCGGGAGGGTTCCCTACGAGCAGTACTTC
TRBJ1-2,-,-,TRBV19,CASSIARDTRFVYGYTF,TGTGCCAGTAGTATAGCACGGGACACAAGGTTCGTCTATGGCTACACCTTC
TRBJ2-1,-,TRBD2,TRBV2,CASSEALAGGTNEQFF,TGTGCCAGCAGTGAGGCCCTAGCGGGAGGTACCAATGAGCAGTTCTTC
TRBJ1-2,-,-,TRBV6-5,CASSYLLGIDYGYTF,TGTGCCAGCAGTTACTTGCTTGGCATCGACTATGGCTACACCTTC
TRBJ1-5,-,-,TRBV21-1,CASSKGGDRTQPQHF,TGTGCCAGCAGCAAAGGTGGGGACAGGACTCAGCCCCAGCATTTT
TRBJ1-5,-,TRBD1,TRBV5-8,CASSPTGDSNQPQHF,TGTGCCAGCAGTCCAACAGGGGATAGCAATCAGCCCCAGCATTTT
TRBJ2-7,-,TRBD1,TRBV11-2,CASSSSGTGGYEQYF,TGTGCCAGCAGCTCATCCGGGACAGGGGGATACGAGCAGTACTTC
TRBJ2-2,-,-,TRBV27,CASSRFGTGELFF,TGTGCCAGCAGCCGTTTTGGCACCGGGGAGCTGTTTTTT
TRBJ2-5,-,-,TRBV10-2,CASSESWREGGNLRETQYF,TGCGCCAGCAGTGAGTCATGGCGGGAAGGGGGAAATCTTAGAGAGACCCAGTACTTC
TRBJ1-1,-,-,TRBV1,CTSGGTVGDTEAFF,TGCACCAGCGGAGGGACAGTTGGGGACACTGAAGCTTTCTTT
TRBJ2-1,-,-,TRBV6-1,CASSARSSYNEQFF,TGTGCCAGCAGTGCCAGGAGCTCCTACAATGAGCAGTTCTTC
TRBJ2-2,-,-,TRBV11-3,CASSLDFALHGGELFF,TGTGCCAGCAGCTTAGATTTCGCCTTACATGGGGGGGAGCTGTTTTTT